This paragraph covers one TCR beta chain sequence. Its antigen is not identified. These data come from a study of Ad26.COV2.S vaccination and SARS-CoV-2 variants. Study as a whole: In the study, Ad26.COV2.S was injected intramuscularly once, or twice 56 days apart.

Study-wide findings and caveats: Non-spike TCR breadth did not differ much between vaccine and placebo recipients.

Described treatment: around 19 received Ad26.COV2.S at low or high dose, single or two shots; 5 received placebo; per-sample allocation not given. Specimens were obtained on day 63 following the first vaccine or placebo injection. The vaccine antigen was prefusion-stabilized Wuhan SARS-CoV-2 spike. Generated by immunoSEQ multiplex PCR, the TCRdb table keeps only in-frame clones and is missing some. The sample shows roughly 300,000 clones, 88% of them seen only once. The trim removed 3 bases at V and 7 bases at J, leaving 4 bases unmatched. The germline gives CDR1 SNHLY, CDR2 FYNNEI. CDR3 length: 15 residues.

This receptor was obtained from a person between 18 and 60 years old who received the Ad26.COV2.S COVID-19 vaccine or a placebo. Sequenced material: peripheral blood, taken in a trial of Ad26.COV2.S vaccine versus placebo. The chain has TRBV2 and TRBJ1-6; 9 positions agree with TRBD1. This chain's CDR3 is CASSETGGVNSPLHF. The CDR3 DNA reads TGTGCCAGCAGTGAGACAGGGGGAGTGAATTCACCCCTCCACTTT.